What follows is one TCR beta chain and its context. MiXCR was run by TCRdb on the RT-PCR reads, yielding one entry per CDR3 protein. The sample holds approximately 99,000 distinct CDR3 sequences, approximately 35% seen once. The sample is drawn from a study of patients and donors after allogeneic stem cell transplantation. This receptor was identified in a human donor who was either an allogeneic HSCT recipient or a stem cell or donor lymphocyte infusion donor (not recorded which). It is not recorded whose cells these are; they may come from a transplant donor. The sample consisted of blood, either unsorted or a sorted T cell fraction (not recorded which).

The CDR3 DNA is TGCAGCATATCCGGGACAGGGGTGTACGAGCAGTACTTC. It encodes CSISGTGVYEQYF. V is TRBV29-1 and J is TRBJ2-7, with TRBD1 matching 10 bases. There are 13 residues in the CDR3. Germline CDR1 is SQVTM and CDR2 is ANQGSEA. With V trimmed by 8 bases and J by 4 bases, 8 bases remained unmatched.